Listed here are 8 T cell receptor beta chains from one sample, sequenced in a study of cytomegalovirus exposure and HLA in healthy donors. This PCR relied on a set of 60 Vbeta primers and 13 Jbeta primers. Some clones are missing from TCRdb's copy, which holds only in-frame ones; the method was immunoSEQ multiplex PCR. The table has about 210,000 clones, 82% seen once. Sample: PBMCs. Receptors originate from a man aged 35-49 years in good health and CMV-seropositive.

The chain employs TRBV11-2 and TRBJ2-1; TRBD2 is a possible D gene (6 bases). The CDR3 is made up of 16 amino acids. The germline gives CDR1 SGHAT, CDR2 FQNNGV. Trimming left V 4 bases short and J 5 bases short, with 18 bases between. CDR3: CASSSPGVRADNEQFF. The CDR3, as DNA: TGTGCCAGCAGCTCACCGGGAGTCCGGGCGGACAATGAGCAGTTCTTC.

CDR3 sequence (DNA): TGTGCCAGCAGCTGGACAGGGACCTACGAGCAGTACGTC. This translates into CASSWTGTYEQYV. The chain employs TRBV5-5 and TRBJ2-7, with TRBD1 identical over 8 bases. With 3 bases clipped from V and 2 bases from J, the junction kept 1 base outside the gene matches. This CDR3 region has 13 residues. Germline CDR1 is SGHKS and CDR2 is YYEKEE (reference sequence).

The chain combines TRBV27 with TRBJ2-5, with 8 nucleotides matching TRBD1. The CDR3 sequence is 14 residues long. Germline assignment: CDR1 MNHEY and CDR2 SMNVEV (reference sequence). V lost 5 bases, J lost 5 bases, and 7 bases stayed unmatched. The CDR3 DNA follows: TGTGCCAGCAGTCAGGACAGGGTCGGTGAGACCCAGTACTTC. This translates into CASSQDRVGETQYF.

V usage is TRBV9 and J usage is TRBJ2-1; 9 positions agree with TRBD2. The V gene end was trimmed by 4 bases and the J gene end by 8 bases; junction bases not matched to a gene: 10. The CDR3 loop spans 15 amino acids. CDR1 is SGDLS, CDR2 YYNGEE, per germline. The CDR3 loop reads CASSPSGTGRDEQFF. CDR3 in DNA: TGTGCCAGCAGCCCTAGCGGGACCGGCAGGGATGAGCAGTTCTTC.

The V gene is TRBV6-6, the J gene TRBJ1-1; perhaps TRBD1 as D (6 bases). With 4 bases removed from V and 4 bases from J, the gap between germline ends came to 16 bases. This CDR3 region has 15 residues. Germline V gene data show CDR1 as MNHNY and CDR2 as SVGAGI (reference sequence). The CDR3 sequence is CASSWVGGGGTEAFF. DNA for the CDR3: TGTGCCAGCAGTTGGGTGGGCGGGGGCGGCACTGAAGCTTTCTTT.

The chain employs TRBV12-5 and TRBJ2-5, with 10 bases matching TRBD1. After removal of 6 bases from V and 4 bases from J, the junction contained 5 bases not matched to a gene. In germline, CDR1 is LGHNT, CDR2 FRNRAP. The CDR3 covers 14 residues. CDR3: CASGTTGGPETQYF. As DNA, the CDR3 is TGTGCTAGTGGCACGACAGGGGGCCCAGAGACCCAGTACTTC.

The table lists this clone with a few counts. This chain links TRBV5-1 with TRBJ2-1, with 7 positions matching TRBD2. The CDR3 sequence is 15 residues long. V was clipped by 5 bases and J by 6 bases; unmatched bases: 11. The germline gives CDR1 SGHRS, CDR2 YFSETQ. This CDR3 reads CASRSWTSSSNEQFF. In DNA, the CDR3 is TGCGCCAGCAGATCATGGACTAGTTCTAGCAATGAGCAGTTCTTC.

CDR3 DNA sequence: TGTGCCAGCAGCCGACGGGGACTAGTGATTAATGAGCAGTTCTTC. Residues: CASSRRGLVINEQFF. The chain employs TRBV5-6 and TRBJ2-1, with 8 bases identical to TRBD2. Germline CDR1 reads SGHDT; CDR2 reads YYEEEE. This CDR3 has 15 residues. V was clipped by 4 bases and J by 7 bases; unmatched bases: 10.